Below are 5 T cell receptor beta chains sequenced from a single sample in a study of T cells in localized non-small cell lung cancer. The protocol was immunoSEQ multiplex PCR, while the TCRdb copy is restricted to in-frame clones and leaves out a portion. The sample consists of about 24,000 clones, 90% to 95% of them appearing once. Specimen: peripheral blood, collected before any cancer treatment. Receptors were obtained from a woman aged 35 to 70 with stage I lung adenocarcinoma.

The genes are TRBV9 and TRBJ2-7, with 8 bases matching TRBD1. The CDR3 consists of 14 residues. Trimming took 1 base from V and 2 from J; bases not matched to a gene: 2. Per germline, CDR1 SGDLS and CDR2 YYNGEE. As DNA, the CDR3 is TGTGCCAGCAGCGTAACAGGGGGGACCTACGAGCAGTACTTC. As protein: CASSVTGGTYEQYF.

The J gene is TRBJ2-6, the V gene TRBV19; D gene ambiguous. Germline lookup yields CDR1 LNHDA and CDR2 SQIVND (reference sequence). V shed 9 bases and J shed 3 bases, with 12 bases lying between them. The length of the CDR3 is 14 residues. The CDR3 is CASTVPDGANVLTF. CDR3 in DNA: TGTGCCAGCACAGTTCCCGATGGGGCCAACGTCCTGACTTTC.

The chain links TRBV6-6 to TRBJ2-3; D not resolved. CDR1 MNHNY and CDR2 SVGAGI come from the germline V gene (reference sequence). V was pared by 4 bases and J by 5 bases, with 7 bases between. This CDR3 is 12 amino acids long. In nucleotides, the CDR3 is TGTGCCAGCAGTTTTTCGGGAGATACGCAGTATTTT. This codes for CASSFSGDTQYF.

The chain combines TRBV6-1 with TRBJ1-5; D is perhaps TRBD1 (6 bases). CDR3 length: 13 residues. Germline CDR1 is MNHNS and CDR2 is SASEGT. Trimming removed 6 bases at V and 5 bases at J, with 11 bases between. CDR3 residues: CASRRGADQPQHF. CDR3 bases: TGTGCCAGCAGGAGGGGGGCTGATCAGCCCCAGCATTTT.

This clone was detected only once. The chain combines TRBV5-1 with TRBJ2-3, with D perhaps matching TRBD1 (6 bases). Per germline, CDR1 SGHRS and CDR2 YFSETQ. The CDR3 is 16 amino acids. V lost 0 bases to trimming and J lost 0 bases, with 11 bases between them. CDR3 DNA sequence: TGCGCCAGCAGCTTGGTAGGTACAGGGAGCACAGATACGCAGTATTTT. Its translation is CASSLVGTGSTDTQYF.